This T cell receptor (beta chain) appears in the sequencing data of a study of response to subunit inactivated influenza vaccine. Findings and caveats of the study: T cells newly recruited by each seasonal influenza vaccination are few, the authors suggested.

A few counts support this clonotype. The antigen is not known. TCRdb independently ran MiXCR on the RT-PCR reads; one entry per CDR3 protein. The sample records about 700,000 distinct CDR3 sequences, approximately 14% being singletons. There are 14 residues in the CDR3. V lost 5 bases to trimming and J lost 3 bases, with 11 bases between them. Germline V gene lookup returns CDR1 MDHEN and CDR2 SYDVKM. The origin of this receptor is a man between 50 and 59 years old who received an inactivated influenza vaccine. This chain links TRBV28 with TRBJ2-1; D uncertain. The input for sequencing was PBMCs from blood, taken 14 to 15 days before vaccination. Here the CDR3 DNA reads TGTGCCAGCAGTCCCCGTACTATCTACAATGAGCAGTTCTTC. Translated: CASSPRTIYNEQFF.